One T cell receptor beta chain is described in this entry. Its antigen is not identified. The data were taken from a study of radiation and T cells in renal cell carcinoma. The CDR3 covers 16 residues. V lost 0 bases and J lost 5, with 17 bases in between. Germline V gene sequence: CDR1 KGHSH, CDR2 LQKENI. Study results and limitations: Top tumor clonotypes rose in blood 2 weeks post-radiation, then contracted.

Profiled with immunoSEQ multiplex PCR; TCRdb holds only in-frame clones, not every one. Altogether 100,000 to 150,000 clones are present, over 75% being singletons, with the ten largest covering under 2.5%. Time point denoted: blood 2 weeks post-SBRT. Stated treatment: 15 Gy SBRT to primary tumor, nephrectomy 4 weeks later. Serial blood draws occurred at baseline and 2 and 4 weeks post-SBRT. V gene TRBV18 combines with J gene TRBJ2-7; D is undetermined. The receptor was isolated from a woman in her sixties with renal cell carcinoma. Sequencing was performed on blood, taken from a patient whose treatment included radiotherapy and nephrectomy. The CDR3 nucleotides are TGTGCCAGCTCACCACCACCAGGACGCCACACGGACGAGCAGTACTTC. It is translated as CASSPPPGRHTDEQYF.